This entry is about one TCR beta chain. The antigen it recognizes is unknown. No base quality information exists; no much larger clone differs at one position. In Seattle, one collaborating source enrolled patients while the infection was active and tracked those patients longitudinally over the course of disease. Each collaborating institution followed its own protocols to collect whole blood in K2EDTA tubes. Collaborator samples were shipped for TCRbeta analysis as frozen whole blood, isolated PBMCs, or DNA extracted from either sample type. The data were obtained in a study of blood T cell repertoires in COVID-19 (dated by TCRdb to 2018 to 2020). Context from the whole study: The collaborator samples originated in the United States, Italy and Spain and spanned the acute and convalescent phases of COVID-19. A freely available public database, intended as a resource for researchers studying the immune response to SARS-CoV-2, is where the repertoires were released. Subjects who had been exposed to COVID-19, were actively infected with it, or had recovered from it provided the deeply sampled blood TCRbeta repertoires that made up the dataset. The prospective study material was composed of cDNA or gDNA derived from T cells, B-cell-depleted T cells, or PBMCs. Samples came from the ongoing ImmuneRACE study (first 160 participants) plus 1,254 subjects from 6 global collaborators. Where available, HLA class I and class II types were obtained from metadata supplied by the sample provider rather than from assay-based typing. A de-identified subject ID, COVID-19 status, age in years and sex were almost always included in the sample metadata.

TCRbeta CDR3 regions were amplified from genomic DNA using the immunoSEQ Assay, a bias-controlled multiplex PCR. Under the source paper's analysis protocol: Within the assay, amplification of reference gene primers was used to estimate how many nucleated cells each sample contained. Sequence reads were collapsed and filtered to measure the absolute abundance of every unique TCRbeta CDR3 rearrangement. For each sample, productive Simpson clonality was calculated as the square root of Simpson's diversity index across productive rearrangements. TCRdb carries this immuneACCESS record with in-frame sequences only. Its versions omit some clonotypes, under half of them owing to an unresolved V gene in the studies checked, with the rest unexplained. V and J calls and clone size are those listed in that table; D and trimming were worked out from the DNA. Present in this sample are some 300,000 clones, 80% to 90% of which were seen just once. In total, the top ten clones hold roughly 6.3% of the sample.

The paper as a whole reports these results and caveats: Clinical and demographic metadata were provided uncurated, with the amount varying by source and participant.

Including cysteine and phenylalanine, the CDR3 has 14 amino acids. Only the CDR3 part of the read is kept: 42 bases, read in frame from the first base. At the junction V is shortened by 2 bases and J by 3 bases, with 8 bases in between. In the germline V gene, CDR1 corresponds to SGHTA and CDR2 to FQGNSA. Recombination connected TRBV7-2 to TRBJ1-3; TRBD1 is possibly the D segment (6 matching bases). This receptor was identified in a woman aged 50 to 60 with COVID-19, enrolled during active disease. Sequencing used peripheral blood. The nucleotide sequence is TGTGCCAGCAGCTTATCAGGGGTTGGAAACACCATATATTTT. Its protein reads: CASSLSGVGNTIYF.